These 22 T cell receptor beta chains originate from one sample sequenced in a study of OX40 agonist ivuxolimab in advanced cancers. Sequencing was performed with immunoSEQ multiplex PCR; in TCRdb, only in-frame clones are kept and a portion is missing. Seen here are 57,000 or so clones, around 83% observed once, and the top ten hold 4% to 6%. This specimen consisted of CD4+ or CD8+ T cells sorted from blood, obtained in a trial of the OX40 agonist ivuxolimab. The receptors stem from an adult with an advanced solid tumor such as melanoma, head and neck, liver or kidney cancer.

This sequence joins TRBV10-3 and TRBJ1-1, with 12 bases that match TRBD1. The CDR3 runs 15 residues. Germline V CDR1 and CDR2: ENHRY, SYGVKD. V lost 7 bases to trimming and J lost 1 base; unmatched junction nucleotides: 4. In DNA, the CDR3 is TGTGCCATCAAGGGACAGGGGGCACGGAACACTGAAGCTTTCTTT. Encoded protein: CAIKGQGARNTEAFF.

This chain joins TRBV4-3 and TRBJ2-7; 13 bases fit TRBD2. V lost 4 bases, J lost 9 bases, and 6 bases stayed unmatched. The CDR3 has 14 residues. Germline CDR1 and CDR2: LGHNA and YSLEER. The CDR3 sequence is CASSRGTSGTAQYF. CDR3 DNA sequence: TGCGCCAGCAGCCGGGGGACTAGCGGGACAGCGCAGTACTTC.

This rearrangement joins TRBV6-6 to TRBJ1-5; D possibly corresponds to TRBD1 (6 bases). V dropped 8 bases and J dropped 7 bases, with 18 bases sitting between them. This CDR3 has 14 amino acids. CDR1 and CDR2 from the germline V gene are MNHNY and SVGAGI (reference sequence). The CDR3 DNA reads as TGTGCCAGCGCTCAACAGGGACGGGCCCAGCCCCAGCATTTT. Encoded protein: CASAQQGRAQPQHF.

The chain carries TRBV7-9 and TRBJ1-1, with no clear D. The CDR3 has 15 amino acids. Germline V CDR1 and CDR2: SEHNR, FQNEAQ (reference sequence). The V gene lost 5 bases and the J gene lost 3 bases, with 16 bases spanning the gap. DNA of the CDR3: TGTGCCAGCAGCCCCCCGGGAACAGCAGACACTGAAGCTTTCTTT. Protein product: CASSPPGTADTEAFF.

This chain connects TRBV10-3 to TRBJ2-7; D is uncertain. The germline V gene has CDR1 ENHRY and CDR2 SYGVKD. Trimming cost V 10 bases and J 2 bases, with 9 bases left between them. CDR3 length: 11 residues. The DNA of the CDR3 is TGTGCCACATCGACACCCTACGAGCAGTACTTC. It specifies CATSTPYEQYF.

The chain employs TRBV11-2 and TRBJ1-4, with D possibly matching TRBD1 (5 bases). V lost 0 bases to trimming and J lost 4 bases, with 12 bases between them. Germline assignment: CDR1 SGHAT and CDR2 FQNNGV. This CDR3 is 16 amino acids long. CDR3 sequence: CASSLDRRGGNEKLFF. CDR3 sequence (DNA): TGTGCCAGCAGCTTAGATAGGAGGGGAGGTAATGAAAAACTGTTTTTT.

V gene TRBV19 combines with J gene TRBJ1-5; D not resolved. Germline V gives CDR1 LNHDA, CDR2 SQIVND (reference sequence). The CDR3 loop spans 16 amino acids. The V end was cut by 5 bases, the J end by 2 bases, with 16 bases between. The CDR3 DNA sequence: TGTGCCAGTAGTTTACAGACGGCAGATCGCAATCAGCCCCAGCATTTT. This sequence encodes CASSLQTADRNQPQHF.

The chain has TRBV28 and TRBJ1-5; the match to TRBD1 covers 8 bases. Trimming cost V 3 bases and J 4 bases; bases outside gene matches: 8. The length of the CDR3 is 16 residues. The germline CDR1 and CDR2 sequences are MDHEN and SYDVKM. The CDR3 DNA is TGTGCCAGCAGTTTGGCACAGGGGGAAAGGAATCAGCCCCAGCATTTT. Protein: CASSLAQGERNQPQHF.

CDR3 DNA: TGTGCCAGTAGTATTTCTCGGCGAGTGACCGGGGAGCTGTTTTTT. The encoded protein is CASSISRRVTGELFF. The V gene is TRBV19, the J gene TRBJ2-2, with D unclear. V lost 3 bases, J lost 5 bases, and 13 bases lay in between. The CDR3 contains 15 residues. CDR1 and CDR2 from the germline V gene are LNHDA and SQIVND (reference sequence).

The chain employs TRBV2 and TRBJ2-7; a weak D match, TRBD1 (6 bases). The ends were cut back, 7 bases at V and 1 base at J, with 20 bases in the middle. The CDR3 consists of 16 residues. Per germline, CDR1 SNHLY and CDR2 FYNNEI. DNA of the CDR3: TGTGCCAGCATGACCCCCAGGACAGAGTCTTCCTACGAGCAGTACTTC. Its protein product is CASMTPRTESSYEQYF.

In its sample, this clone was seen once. CDR3 sequence (DNA): TGTGCCAGCAGCTTAGAAGATACGCAGTATTTT. As protein: CASSLEDTQYF. The chain employs TRBV7-6 and TRBJ2-3; no clear D gene. The CDR3 consists of 11 residues. The V and J ends lost 1 base and 5 bases respectively, with 1 base between them. The germline gives CDR1 SGHVS, CDR2 FNYEAQ.

CDR3 DNA: TGTGCCAGCAGTTCTCTGACTGGGAGCTCCTACAATGAGCAGTTCTTC. Protein: CASSSLTGSSYNEQFF. The V and J genes are TRBV28 and TRBJ2-1; the D gene is possibly TRBD2 (5 bases). Between the trimmed V and J ends, which lost 4 bases and 0 bases, there was a span of 13 bases. This CDR3 has 16 amino acids. CDR1 and CDR2 from the germline V gene are MDHEN and SYDVKM.

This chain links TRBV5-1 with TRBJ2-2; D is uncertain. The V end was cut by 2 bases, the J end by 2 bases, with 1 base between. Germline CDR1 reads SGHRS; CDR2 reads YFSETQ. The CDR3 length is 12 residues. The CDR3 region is CASSFNTGELFF. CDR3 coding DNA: TGCGCCAGCAGCTTTAACACCGGGGAGCTGTTTTTT.

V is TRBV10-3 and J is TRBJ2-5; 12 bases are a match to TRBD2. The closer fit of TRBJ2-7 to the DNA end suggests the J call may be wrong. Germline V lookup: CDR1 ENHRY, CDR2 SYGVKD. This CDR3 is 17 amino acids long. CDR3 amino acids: CAISETGLAGSSYEQYF. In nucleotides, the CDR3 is TGTGCCATCAGTGAAACGGGACTAGCGGGTAGCTCCTACGAGCAGTACTTC.

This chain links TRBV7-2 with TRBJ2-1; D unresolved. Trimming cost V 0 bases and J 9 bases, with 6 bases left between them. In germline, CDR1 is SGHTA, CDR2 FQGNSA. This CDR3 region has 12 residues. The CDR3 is CASSLALFEQFF. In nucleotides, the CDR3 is TGTGCCAGCAGCTTAGCGCTATTTGAGCAGTTCTTC.

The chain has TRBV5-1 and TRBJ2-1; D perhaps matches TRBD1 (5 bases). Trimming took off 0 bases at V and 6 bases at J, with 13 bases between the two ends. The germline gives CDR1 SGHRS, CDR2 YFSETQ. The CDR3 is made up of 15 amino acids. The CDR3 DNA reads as TGCGCCAGCAGCTTGGCCTTAGGGGAATTCAATGAGCAGTTCTTC. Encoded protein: CASSLALGEFNEQFF.

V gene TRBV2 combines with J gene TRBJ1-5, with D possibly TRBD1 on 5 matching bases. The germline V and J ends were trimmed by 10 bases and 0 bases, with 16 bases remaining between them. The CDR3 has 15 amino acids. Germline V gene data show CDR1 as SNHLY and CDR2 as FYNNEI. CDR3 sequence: CATRETDNSNQPQHF. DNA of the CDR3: TGTGCCACCAGGGAAACCGACAATAGCAATCAGCCCCAGCATTTT.

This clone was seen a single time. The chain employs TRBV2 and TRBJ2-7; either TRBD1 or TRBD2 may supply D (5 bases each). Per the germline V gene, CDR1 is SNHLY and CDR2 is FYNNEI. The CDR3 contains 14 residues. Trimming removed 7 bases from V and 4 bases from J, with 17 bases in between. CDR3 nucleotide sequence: TGTGCCAGCACTTACCGGGACGGGTCTTACGAGCAGTACTTC. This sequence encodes CASTYRDGSYEQYF. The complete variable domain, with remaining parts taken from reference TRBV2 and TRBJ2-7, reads EPEVTQTPSHQVTQMGQEVILRCVPISNHLYFYWYRQILGQKVEFLVSFYNNEISEKSEIFDDQFSVERPDGSNFTLKIRSTKLEDSAMYFCASTYRDGSYEQYFGPGTRLTVT.

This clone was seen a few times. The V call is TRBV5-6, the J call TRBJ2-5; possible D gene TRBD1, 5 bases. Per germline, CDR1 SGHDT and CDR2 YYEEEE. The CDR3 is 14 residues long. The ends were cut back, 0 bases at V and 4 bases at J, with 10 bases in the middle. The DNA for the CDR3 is TGTGCCAGCAGCTTGGGACAGCTCTCAGAGACCCAGTACTTC. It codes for CASSLGQLSETQYF.

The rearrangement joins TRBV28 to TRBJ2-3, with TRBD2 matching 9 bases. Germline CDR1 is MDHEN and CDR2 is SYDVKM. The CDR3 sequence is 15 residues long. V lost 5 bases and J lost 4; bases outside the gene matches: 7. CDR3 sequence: CASSAHSGRADTQYF. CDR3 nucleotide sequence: TGTGCCAGCAGTGCTCATAGCGGGAGAGCAGATACGCAGTATTTT.

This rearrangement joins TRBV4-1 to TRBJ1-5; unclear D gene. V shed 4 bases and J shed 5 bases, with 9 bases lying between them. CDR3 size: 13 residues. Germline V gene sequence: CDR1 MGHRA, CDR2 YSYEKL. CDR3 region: CASSPFDDQPQHF. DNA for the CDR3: TGCGCCAGCAGCCCCTTTGACGATCAGCCCCAGCATTTT.

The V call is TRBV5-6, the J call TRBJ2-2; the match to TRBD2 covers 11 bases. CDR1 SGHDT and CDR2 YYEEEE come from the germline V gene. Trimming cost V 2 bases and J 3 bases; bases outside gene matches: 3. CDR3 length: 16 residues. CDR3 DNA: TGTGCCAGCAGCTTACTAGCGGGAGTTGACACCGGGGAGCTGTTTTTT. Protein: CASSLLAGVDTGELFF.